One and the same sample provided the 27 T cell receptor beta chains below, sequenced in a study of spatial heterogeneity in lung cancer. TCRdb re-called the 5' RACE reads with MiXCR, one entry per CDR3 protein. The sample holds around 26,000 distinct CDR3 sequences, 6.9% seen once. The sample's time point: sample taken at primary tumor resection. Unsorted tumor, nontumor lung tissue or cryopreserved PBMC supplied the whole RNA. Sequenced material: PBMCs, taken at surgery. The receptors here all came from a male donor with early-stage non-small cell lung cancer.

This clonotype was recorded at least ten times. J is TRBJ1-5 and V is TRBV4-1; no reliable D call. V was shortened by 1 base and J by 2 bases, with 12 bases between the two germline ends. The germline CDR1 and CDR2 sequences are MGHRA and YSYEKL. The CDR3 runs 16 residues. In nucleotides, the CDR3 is TGCGCCAGCAGCCAAGTCTTAGAAAGGGGCAATCAGCCCCAGCATTTT. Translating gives CASSQVLERGNQPQHF.

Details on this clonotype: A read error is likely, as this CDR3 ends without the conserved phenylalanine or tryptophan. CDR3 amino acids: CASSLTQPGEKQYS. The CDR3 DNA follows: TGTGCCAGCAGCCTGACACAACCGGGCGAAAAGCAGTACTCC. V usage is TRBV5-6 and J usage is TRBJ2-7, with D uncertain. The germline V gene encodes CDR1 SGHDT and CDR2 YYEEEE. The CDR3 consists of 14 residues. V lost 4 bases, J lost 8 bases, and 19 bases lay in between.

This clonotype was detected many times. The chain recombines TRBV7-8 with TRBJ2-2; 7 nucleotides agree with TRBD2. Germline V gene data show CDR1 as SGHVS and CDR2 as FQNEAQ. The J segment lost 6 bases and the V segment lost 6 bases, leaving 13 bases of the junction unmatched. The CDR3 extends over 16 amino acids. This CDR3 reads CASRQRRGGSSGELFF. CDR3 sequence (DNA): TGTGCCAGCAGACAACGACGCGGGGGATCTTCCGGGGAGCTGTTTTTT.

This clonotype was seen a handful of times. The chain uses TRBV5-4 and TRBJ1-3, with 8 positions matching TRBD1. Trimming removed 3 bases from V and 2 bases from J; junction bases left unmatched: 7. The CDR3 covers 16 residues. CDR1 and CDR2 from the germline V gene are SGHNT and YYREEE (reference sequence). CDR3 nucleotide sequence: TGTGCCAGCAGCTCAGGGGGCATGAGTACTGGAAACACCATATATTTT. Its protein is CASSSGGMSTGNTIYF.

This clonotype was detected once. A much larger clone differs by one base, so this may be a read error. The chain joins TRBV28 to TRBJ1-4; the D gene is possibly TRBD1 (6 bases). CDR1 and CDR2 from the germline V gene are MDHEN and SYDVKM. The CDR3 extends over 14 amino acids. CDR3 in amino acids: CASSRDTINEKLLF. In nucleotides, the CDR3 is TGTGCCAGCAGTCGGGACACAATTAATGAAAAACTGCTTTTT.

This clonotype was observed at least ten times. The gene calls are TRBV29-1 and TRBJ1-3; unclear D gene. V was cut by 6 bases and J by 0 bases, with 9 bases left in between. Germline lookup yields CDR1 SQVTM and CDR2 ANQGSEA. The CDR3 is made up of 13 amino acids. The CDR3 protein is CSVRPSSGNTIYF. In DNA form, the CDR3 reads TGCAGCGTCAGACCCAGCTCTGGAAACACCATATATTTT.

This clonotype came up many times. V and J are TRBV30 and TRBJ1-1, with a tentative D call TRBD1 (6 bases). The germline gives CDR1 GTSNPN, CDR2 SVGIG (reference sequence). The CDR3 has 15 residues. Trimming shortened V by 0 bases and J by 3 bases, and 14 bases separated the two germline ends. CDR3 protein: CAWSVGGPGHTEAFF. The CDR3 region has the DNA TGTGCCTGGAGTGTAGGGGGGCCTGGGCACACTGAAGCTTTCTTT.

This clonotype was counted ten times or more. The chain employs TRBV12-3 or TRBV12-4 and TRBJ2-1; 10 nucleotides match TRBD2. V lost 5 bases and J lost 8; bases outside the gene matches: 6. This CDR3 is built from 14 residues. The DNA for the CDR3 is TGTGCCAGCAGTGAGCCCGGGACTAGCGATGAGCAGTTCTTC. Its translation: CASSEPGTSDEQFF.

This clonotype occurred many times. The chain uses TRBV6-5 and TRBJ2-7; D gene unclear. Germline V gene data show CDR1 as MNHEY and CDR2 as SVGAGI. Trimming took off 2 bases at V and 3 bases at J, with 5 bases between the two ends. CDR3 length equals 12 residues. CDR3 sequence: CASSYNLYEQYF. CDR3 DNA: TGTGCCAGCAGTTACAACCTCTACGAGCAGTACTTC.

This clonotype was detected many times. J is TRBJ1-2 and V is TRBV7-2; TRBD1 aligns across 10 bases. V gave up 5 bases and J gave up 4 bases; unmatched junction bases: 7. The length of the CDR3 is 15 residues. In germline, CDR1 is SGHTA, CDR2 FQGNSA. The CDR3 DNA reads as TGTGCCAGCAGCGCTACCGGGACAGGGGTCTATGGCTACACCTTC. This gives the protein CASSATGTGVYGYTF.

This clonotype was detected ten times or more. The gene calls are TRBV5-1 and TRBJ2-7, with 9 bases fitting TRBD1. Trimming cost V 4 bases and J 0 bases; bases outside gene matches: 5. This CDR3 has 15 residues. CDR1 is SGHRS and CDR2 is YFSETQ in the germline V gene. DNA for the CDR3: TGCGCCAGCAGCCGGACAGGGGCCAGCTCCTACGAGCAGTACTTC. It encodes CASSRTGASSYEQYF.

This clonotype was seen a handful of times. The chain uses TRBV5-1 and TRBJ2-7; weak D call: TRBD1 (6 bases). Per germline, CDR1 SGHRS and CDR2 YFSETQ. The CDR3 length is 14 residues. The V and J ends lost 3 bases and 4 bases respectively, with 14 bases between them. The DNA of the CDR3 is TGCGCCAGCAGCTCCCAACCAGGGGATTACGAGCAGTACTTC. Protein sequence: CASSSQPGDYEQYF. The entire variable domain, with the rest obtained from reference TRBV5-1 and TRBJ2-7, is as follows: KAGVTQTPRYLIKTRGQQVTLSCSPISGHRSVSWYQQTPGQGLQFLFEYFSETQRNKGNFPGRFSGRQFSNSRSEMNVSTLELGDSALYLCASSSQPGDYEQYFGPGTRLTVT.

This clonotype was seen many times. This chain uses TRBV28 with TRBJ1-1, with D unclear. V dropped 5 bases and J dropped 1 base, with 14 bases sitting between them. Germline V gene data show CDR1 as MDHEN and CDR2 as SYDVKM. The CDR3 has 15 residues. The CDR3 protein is CASSTFGPPNTEAFF. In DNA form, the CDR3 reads TGTGCCAGCAGTACCTTTGGACCGCCGAACACTGAAGCTTTCTTT.

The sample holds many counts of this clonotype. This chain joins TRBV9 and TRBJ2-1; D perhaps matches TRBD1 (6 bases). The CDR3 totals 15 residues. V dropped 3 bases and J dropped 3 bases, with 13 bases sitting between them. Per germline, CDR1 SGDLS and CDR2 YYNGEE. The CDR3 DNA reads TGTGCCAGCAGCGCTACAGGGACCCACTACAATGAGCAGTTCTTC. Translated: CASSATGTHYNEQFF.

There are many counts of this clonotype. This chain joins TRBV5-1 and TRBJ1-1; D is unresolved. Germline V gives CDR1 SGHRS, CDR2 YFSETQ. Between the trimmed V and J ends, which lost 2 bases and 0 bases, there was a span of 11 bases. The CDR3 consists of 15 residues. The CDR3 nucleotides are TGCGCCAGCAGCTTCGGCGGTATTATGAACACTGAAGCTTTCTTT. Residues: CASSFGGIMNTEAFF.

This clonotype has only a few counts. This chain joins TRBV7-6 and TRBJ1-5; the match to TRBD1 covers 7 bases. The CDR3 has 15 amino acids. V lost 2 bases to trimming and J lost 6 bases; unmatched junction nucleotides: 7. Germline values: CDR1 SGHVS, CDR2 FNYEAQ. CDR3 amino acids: CASSLLTGNTQPQHF. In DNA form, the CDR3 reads TGTGCCAGCAGCTTATTGACAGGGAATACTCAGCCCCAGCATTTT.

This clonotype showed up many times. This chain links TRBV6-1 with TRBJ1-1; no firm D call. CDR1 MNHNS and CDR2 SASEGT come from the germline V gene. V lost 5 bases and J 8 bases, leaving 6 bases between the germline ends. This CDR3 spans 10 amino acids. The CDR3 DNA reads TGTGCCAGCAGTAGGATCGAAGCTTTCTTT. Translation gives CASSRIEAFF.

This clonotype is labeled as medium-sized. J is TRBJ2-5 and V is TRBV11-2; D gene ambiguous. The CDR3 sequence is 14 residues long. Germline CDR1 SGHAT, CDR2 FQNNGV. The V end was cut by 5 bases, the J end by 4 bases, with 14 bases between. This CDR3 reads CASSAQGFLETQYF. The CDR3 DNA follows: TGTGCCAGCAGCGCCCAAGGATTCCTAGAGACCCAGTACTTC.

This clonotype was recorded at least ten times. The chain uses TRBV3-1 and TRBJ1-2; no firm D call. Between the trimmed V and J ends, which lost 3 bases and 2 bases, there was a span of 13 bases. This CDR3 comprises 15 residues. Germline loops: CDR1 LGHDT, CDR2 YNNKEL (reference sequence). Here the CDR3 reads CASSQYGPANYGYTF. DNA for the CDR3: TGTGCCAGCAGCCAGTATGGACCGGCGAACTATGGCTACACCTTC.

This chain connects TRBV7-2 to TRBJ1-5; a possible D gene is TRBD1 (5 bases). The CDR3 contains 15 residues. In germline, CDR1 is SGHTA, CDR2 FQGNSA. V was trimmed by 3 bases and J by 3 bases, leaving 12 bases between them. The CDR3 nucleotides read TGTGCCAGCAGCTTTTTTTCAGGGATCAATCAGCCCCAGCATTTT. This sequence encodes CASSFFSGINQPQHF.

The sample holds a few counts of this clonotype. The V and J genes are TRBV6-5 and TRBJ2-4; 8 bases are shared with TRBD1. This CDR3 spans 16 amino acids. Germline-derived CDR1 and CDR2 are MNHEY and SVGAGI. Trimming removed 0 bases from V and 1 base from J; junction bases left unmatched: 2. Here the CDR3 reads CASSYSRTGAKNIQYF. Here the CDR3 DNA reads TGTGCCAGCAGTTACTCTAGGACAGGGGCCAAAAACATTCAGTACTTC.

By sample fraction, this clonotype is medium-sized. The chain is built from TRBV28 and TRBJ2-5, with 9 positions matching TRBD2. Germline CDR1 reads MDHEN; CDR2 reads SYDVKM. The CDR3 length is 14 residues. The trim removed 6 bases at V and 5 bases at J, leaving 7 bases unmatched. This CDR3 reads CASSRSGRGETQYF. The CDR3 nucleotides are TGTGCCAGCAGCCGTAGCGGGAGAGGGGAGACCCAGTACTTC.

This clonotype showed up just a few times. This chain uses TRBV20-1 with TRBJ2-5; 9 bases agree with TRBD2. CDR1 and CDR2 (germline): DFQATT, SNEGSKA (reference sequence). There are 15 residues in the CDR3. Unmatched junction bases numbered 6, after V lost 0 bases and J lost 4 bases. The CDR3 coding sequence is TGCAGTGCTAGAGAAGGGACTAGCATCCGAGAGACCCAGTACTTC. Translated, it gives CSAREGTSIRETQYF.

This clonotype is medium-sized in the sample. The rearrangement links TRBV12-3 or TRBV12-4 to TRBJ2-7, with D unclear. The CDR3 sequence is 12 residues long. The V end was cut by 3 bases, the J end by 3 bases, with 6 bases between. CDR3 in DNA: TGTGCCAGCAGTTTGATTATCTACGAGCAGTACTTC. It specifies CASSLIIYEQYF.

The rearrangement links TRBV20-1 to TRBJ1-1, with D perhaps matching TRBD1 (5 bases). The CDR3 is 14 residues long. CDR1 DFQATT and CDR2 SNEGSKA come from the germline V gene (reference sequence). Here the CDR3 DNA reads TGCAGAGTCGGGACCGACCTTTGGAACACTGAAGCTTTCTTT. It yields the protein CRVGTDLWNTEAFF.

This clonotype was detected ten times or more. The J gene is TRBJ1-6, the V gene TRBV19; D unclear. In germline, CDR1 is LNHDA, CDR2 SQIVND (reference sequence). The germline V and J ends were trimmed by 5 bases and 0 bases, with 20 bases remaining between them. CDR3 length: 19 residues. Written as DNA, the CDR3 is TGTGCCAGTAGTCTAACGAAGACATCCCTGAGCTCCTATAATTCACCCCTCCACTTT. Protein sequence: CASSLTKTSLSSYNSPLHF. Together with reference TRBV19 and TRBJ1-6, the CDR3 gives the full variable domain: DGGITQSPKYLFRKEGQNVTLSCEQNLNHDAMYWYRQDPGQGLRLIYYSQIVNDFQKGDIAEGYSVSREKKESFPLTVTSAQKNPTAFYLCASSLTKTSLSSYNSPLHFGNGTRLTVT.

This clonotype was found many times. The CDR3 region has the DNA TGTGCCAGCAGTCCCCTTTGGCCTCAGCCCCAGCATTTT. Its translation is CASSPLWPQPQHF. The V gene is TRBV27, the J gene TRBJ1-5; D gene ambiguous. V shed 5 bases and J shed 6 bases, with 11 bases lying between them. CDR1 MNHEY and CDR2 SMNVEV come from the germline V gene (reference sequence). This CDR3 has 13 amino acids.